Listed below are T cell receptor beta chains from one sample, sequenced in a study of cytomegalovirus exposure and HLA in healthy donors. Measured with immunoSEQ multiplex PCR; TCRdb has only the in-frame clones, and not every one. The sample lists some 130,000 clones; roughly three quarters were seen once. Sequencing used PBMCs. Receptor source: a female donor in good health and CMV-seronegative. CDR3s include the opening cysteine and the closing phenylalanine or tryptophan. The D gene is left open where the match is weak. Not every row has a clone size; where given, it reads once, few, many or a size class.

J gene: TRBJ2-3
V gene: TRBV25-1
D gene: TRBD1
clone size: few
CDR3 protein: CASGGQSTDTQYF
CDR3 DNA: TGTGCCAGCGGGGGACAGAGCACAGATACGCAGTATTTT

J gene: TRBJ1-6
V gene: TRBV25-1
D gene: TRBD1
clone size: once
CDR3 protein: CASSGTGGHSPLHF
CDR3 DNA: TGTGCCAGCAGTGGGACAGGGGGACATTCACCCCTCCACTTT

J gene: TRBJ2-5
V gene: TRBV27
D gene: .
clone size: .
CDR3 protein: CASSVIRDGETQYF
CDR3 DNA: TGTGCCAGCAGTGTGATTCGGGATGGGGAGACCCAGTACTTC

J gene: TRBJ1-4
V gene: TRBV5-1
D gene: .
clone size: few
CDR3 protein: CASSLTPRAANEKLFF
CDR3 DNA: TGCGCCAGCAGCTTGACTCCCAGGGCGGCTAATGAAAAACTGTTTTTT

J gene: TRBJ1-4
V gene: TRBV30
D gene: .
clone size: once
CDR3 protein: CAWSVNVEKLFF
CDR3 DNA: TGTGCCTGGAGTGTAAACGTGGAGAAACTGTTTTTT

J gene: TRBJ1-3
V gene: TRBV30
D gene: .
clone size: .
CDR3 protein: CAWSLGDSHSGNTIYF
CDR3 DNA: TGTGCCTGGAGTTTAGGAGACAGCCACTCTGGAAACACCATATATTTT

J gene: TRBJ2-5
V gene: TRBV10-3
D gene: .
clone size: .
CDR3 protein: CAVSTRDQETQYF
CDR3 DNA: TGTGCCGTCTCTACTAGGGATCAAGAGACCCAGTACTTC

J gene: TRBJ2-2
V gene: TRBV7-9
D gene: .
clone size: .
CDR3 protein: CASSLTGDGELFF
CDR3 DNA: TGTGCCAGCAGCTTAACAGGTGACGGGGAGCTGTTTTTT

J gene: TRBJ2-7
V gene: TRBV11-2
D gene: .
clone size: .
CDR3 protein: CASSLYEQYF
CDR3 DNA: TGTGCCAGCAGCCTCTACGAGCAGTACTTC

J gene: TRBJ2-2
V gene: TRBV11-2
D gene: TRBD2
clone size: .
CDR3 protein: CASSLGTSLGELFF
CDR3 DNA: TGTGCCAGCAGCTTGGGGACTAGCCTCGGGGAGCTGTTTTTT

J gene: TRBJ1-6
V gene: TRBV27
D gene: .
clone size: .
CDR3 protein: CASSFFGLEGSPLHF
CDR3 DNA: TGTGCCAGCAGTTTTTTCGGGCTGGAGGGTTCACCCCTCCACTTT

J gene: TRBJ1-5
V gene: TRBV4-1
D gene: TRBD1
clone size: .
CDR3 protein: CASSQSVGQGNQPQHF
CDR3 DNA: TGCGCCAGCAGCCAAAGCGTTGGACAGGGGAATCAGCCCCAGCATTTT

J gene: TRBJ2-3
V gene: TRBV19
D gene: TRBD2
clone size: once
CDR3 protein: CASSIVSGGSGDTQYF
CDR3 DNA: TGTGCCAGTAGTATAGTTAGCGGGGGTTCCGGAGATACGCAGTATTTT

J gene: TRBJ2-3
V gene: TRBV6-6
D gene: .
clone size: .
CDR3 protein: CATKLVDTQYF
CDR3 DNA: TGTGCCACCAAACTCGTGGATACGCAGTATTTT

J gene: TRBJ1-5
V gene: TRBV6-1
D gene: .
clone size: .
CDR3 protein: CASSEAATAGRQPQHF
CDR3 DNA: TGTGCCAGCAGTGAAGCCGCGACAGCGGGAAGACAGCCCCAGCATTTT

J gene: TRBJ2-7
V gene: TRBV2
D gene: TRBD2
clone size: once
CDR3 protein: CASRGSGGSYEQYF
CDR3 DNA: TGTGCCAGCAGGGGTAGCGGGGGATCCTACGAGCAGTACTTC

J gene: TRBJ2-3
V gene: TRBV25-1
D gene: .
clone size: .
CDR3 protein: CASMRWGGTDTQYF
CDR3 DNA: TGTGCCAGCATGAGATGGGGGGGCACAGATACGCAGTATTTT